This T cell receptor (beta chain) was profiled in a study of T cells after somatic rescue of genetic block. Profiled with immunoSEQ multiplex PCR; TCRdb holds only in-frame clones, not every one. The sample comprises 110,000 or so clones, 75% to 95% of which are singletons, and roughly 1.5% rests with the top ten. The length of the CDR3 is 16 residues. Germline V lookup: CDR1 LGHNA, CDR2 YSLEER. Deletions cut 0 bases from V and 2 bases from J, with 12 bases between. The TCR was taken from a woman aged 18-35 years. The sequencing input was peripheral blood mononuclear cells (PBMCs). The rearrangement uses TRBV4-3 and TRBJ2-3, with D perhaps matching TRBD1 or TRBD2 (5 bases each). Written as DNA, the CDR3 is TGCGCCAGCAGCCAAGAGGTCCAGGGAGACACAGATACGCAGTATTTT. Its translation: CASSQEVQGDTDTQYF.